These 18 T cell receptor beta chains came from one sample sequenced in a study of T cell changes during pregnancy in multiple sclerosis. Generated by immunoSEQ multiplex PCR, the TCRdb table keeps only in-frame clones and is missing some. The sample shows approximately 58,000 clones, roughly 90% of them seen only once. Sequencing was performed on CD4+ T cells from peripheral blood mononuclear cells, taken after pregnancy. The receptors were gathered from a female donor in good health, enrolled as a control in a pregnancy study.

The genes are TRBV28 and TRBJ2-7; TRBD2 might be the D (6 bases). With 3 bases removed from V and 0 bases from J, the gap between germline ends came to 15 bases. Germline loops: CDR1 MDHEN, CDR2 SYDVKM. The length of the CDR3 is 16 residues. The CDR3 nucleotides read TGTGCCAGCAGTTTTCCAACCGGGACTCCCTCCTACGAGCAGTACTTC. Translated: CASSFPTGTPSYEQYF.

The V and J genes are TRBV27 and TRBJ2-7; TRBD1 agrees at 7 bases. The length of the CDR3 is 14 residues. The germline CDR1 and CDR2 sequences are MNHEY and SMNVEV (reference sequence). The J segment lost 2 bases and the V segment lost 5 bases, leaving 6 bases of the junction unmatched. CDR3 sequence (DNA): TGTGCCAGCAGTATCCGACAGGGCCCCTACGAGCAGTACTTC. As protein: CASSIRQGPYEQYF.

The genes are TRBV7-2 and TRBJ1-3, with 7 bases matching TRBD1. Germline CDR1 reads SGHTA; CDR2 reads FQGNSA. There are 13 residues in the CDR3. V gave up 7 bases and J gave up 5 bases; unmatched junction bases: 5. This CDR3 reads CASTGGTRNTIYF. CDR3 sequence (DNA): TGTGCCAGCACAGGGGGTACTAGAAACACCATATATTTT.

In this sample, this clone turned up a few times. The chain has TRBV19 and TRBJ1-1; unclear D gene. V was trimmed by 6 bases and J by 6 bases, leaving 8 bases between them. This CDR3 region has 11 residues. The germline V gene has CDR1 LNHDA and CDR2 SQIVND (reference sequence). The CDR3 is CASRRNAEAFF. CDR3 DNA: TGTGCCAGTAGGAGAAACGCTGAAGCTTTCTTT. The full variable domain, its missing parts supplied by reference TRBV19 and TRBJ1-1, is DGGITQSPKYLFRKEGQNVTLSCEQNLNHDAMYWYRQDPGQGLRLIYYSQIVNDFQKGDIAEGYSVSREKKESFPLTVTSAQKNPTAFYLCASRRNAEAFFGQGTRLTVV.

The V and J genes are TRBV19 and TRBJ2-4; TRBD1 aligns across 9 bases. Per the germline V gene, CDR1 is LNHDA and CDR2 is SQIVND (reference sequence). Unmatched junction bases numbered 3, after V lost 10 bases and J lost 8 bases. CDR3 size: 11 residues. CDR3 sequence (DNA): TGTGCCACCTGGGACAGGGACATTCAGTACTTC. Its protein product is CATWDRDIQYF.

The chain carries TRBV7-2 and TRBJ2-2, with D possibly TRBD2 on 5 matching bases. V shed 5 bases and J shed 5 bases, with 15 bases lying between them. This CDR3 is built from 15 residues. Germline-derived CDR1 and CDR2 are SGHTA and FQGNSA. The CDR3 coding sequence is TGTGCCAGCAGCCCCCATGTGCCGGGGACCGGGGAGCTGTTTTTT. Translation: CASSPHVPGTGELFF.

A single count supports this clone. CDR3 protein: CASSFQGQDGYTF. The CDR3 nucleotides read TGTGCCAGCAGCTTTCAGGGGCAGGATGGCTACACCTTC. The chain carries TRBV7-3 and TRBJ1-2; possible D gene TRBD1, 6 bases. The CDR3 covers 13 residues. The germline gives CDR1 SGHTA, CDR2 FQGTGA. V was cut by 3 bases and J by 6 bases, with 11 bases left in between.

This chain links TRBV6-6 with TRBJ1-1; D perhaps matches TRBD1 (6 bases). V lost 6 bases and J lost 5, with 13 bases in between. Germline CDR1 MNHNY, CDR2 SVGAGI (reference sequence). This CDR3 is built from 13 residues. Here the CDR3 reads CASSFRGKTEAFF. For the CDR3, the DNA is TGTGCCAGCAGCTTCAGGGGAAAGACTGAAGCTTTCTTT.

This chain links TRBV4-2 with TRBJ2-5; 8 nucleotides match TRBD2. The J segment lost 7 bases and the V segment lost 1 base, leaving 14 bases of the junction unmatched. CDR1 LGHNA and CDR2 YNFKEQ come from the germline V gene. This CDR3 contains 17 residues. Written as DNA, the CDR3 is TGTGCCAGCAGCCAAGGACTAGCGCATGTTGATGGTACGACCCAGTACTTC. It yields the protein CASSQGLAHVDGTTQYF.

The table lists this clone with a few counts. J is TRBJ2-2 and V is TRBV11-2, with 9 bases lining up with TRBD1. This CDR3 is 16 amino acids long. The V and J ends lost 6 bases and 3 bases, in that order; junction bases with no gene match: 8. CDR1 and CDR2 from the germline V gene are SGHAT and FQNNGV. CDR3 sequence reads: CASSNEQGADTGELFF. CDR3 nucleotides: TGTGCCAGCAGTAACGAACAGGGGGCTGACACCGGGGAGCTGTTTTTT.

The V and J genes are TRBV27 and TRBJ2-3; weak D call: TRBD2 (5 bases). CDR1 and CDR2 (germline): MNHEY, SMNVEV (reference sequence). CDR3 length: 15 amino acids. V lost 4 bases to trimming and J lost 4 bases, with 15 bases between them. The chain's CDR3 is CASSSWQAGPDTQYF. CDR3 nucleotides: TGTGCCAGCAGTTCGTGGCAGGCGGGCCCAGATACGCAGTATTTT.

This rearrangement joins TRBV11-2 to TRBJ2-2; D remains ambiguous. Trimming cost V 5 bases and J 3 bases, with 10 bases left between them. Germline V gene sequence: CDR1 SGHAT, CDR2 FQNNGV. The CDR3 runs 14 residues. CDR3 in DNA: TGTGCCAGCAGCCCGTGGGCAGACACCGGGGAGCTGTTTTTT. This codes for CASSPWADTGELFF.

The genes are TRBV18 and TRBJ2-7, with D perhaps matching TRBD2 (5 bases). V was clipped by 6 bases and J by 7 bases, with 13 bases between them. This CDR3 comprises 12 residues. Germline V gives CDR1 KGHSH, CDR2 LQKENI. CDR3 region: CASSPLAGEQYF. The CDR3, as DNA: TGTGCCAGCTCCCCCTTGGCGGGTGAGCAGTACTTC.

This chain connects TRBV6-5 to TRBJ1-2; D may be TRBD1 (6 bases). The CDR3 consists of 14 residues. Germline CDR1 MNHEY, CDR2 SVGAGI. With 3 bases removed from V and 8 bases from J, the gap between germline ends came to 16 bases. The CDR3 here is CASSYGTGFVGYTF. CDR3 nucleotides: TGTGCCAGCAGTTATGGTACAGGGTTTGTCGGCTACACCTTC.

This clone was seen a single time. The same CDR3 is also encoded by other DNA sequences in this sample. Here the CDR3 DNA reads TGCGCCAGCAGCCGGGACAGGGGGGAGACCCAGTACTTC. Its protein product is CASSRDRGETQYF. The rearrangement links TRBV4-3 to TRBJ2-5; 11 bases are shared with TRBD1. CDR1 LGHNA and CDR2 YSLEER come from the germline V gene. J lost 5 bases, V lost 4 bases, and 0 bases had no gene match. The CDR3 consists of 13 residues.

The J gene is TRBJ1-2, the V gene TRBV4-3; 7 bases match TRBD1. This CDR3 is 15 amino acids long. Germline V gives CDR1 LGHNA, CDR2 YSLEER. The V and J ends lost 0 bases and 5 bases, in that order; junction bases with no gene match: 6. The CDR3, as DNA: TGCGCCAGCAGCCAAGATCGGGCAGGGGGTTATGGCTACACCTTC. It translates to CASSQDRAGGYGYTF.

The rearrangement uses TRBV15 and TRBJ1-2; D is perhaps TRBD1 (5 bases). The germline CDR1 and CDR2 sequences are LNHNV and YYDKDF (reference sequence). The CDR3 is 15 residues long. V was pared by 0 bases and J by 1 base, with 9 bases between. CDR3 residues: CATSRDGGVNYGYTF. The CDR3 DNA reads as TGTGCCACCAGCAGAGATGGAGGGGTTAACTATGGCTACACCTTC.

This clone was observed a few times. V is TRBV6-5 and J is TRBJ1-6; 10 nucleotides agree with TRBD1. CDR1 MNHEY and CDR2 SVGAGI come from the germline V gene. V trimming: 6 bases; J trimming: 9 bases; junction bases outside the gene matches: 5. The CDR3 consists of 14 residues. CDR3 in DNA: TGTGCCAGCAGAGCCGGGACAGGGGTTTCACCCCTCCACTTT. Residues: CASRAGTGVSPLHF.